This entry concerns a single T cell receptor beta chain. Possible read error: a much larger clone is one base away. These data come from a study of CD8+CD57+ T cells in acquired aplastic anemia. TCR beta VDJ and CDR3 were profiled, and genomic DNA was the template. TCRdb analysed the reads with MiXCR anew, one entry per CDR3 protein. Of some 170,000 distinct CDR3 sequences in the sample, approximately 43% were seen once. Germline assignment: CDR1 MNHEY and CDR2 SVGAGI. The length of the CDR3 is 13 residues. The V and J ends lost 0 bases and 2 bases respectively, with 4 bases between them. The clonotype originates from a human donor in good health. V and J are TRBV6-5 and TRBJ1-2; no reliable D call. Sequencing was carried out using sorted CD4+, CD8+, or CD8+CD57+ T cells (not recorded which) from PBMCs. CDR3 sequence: CASSYSGNYGYTF. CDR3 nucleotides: TGTGCCAGCAGTTACTCAGGGAACTATGGCTACACCTTC.